Listed below are T cell receptor beta chains from one sample, sequenced in a study of T-cell reconstitution after alpha-beta-depleted transplantation in children. TCRdb re-analysed the PCR reads in MiXCR, keeping a single row per CDR3 protein. This table has about 200,000 distinct CDR3 sequences, approximately 15% appearing once. The material sequenced was PBMCs from the stem cell graft donor, taken from the stem cell graft. The receptors were gathered from a human donor who donated a stem cell graft to a child with acute lymphoblastic leukemia. CDR3s include the opening cysteine and the closing phenylalanine or tryptophan. D genes are given only for firm matches. Size values are once, few and many counts, or a class for expanded clones, and some rows have none.

abundance	d_gene	j_gene	v_gene	CDR3nt	CDR3aa
many	NA	TRBJ1-2	TRBV5-6	TGTGCCAGCAGCTTGGTGGGGGTCTACACCTTC	CASSLVGVYTF
many	TRBD1	TRBJ2-5	TRBV5-1	TGCGCCAGCAGTAGGGGGCCTCAAGAGACCCAGTACTTC	CASSRGPQETQYF
NA	TRBD2	TRBJ2-7	TRBV29-1	TGCAGCGTTCAAGGGCGGGGGGCGAGGGAGCAGTACTTC	CSVQGRGAREQYF
many	NA	TRBJ2-7	TRBV29-1	TGCAGCGTTGGGAGGACGGCAGGGGGGTACGAGCAGTACTTC	CSVGRTAGGYEQYF
many	NA	TRBJ2-7	TRBV10-3	TGTGCCATCAGTGAGATCTTAGAGAGCTCCTACGAGCAGTACTTC	CAISEILESSYEQYF
many	NA	TRBJ1-5	TRBV12-3/TRBV12-4	TGTGCCAGCAGCTCGCAGGGGTCCCGCCAGCCCCAGCATTTT	CASSSQGSRQPQHF
NA	NA	TRBJ2-3	TRBV11-3	TGTGCCAGCAGCTTAGCCCCGGGGGATACGCAGTATTTT	CASSLAPGDTQYF
few	NA	TRBJ1-1	TRBV20-1	TGCAGTGCTAGTCGGGCGCTACGCACTGAAGCTTTCTTT	CSASRALRTEAFF
many	NA	TRBJ2-7	TRBV27	TGTGCCAGCTGGGGGGCCGACTACGAGCAGTACTTC	CASWGADYEQYF
many	NA	TRBJ1-2	TRBV18	TGTGCCAGCTCACACACAGGTGAACGAGAAGGCTACACCTTC	CASSHTGEREGYTF
many	NA	TRBJ2-6	TRBV5-1	TGCGCCAGCAGCTTGAGTAATGGGGCCAACGTCCTGACTTTC	CASSLSNGANVLTF
many	TRBD1	TRBJ1-6	TRBV27	TGTGCCAGCAGGCGGGGGACAGGGGGCGTATATAATTCACCCCTCCACTTT	CASRRGTGGVYNSPLHF
NA	NA	TRBJ2-5	TRBV18	TGTGCCAGCTCACCTTCCCAAGAGACCCAGTACTTC	CASSPSQETQYF
NA	NA	TRBJ2-5	TRBV2	TGTGCCAGCAGTGAAGGGGACCCATCCTCCTTC	CASSEGDPSSF